The 3 T cell receptor beta chains given below trace back to one sample, sequenced in a study of CD8 T cells in Susac syndrome. Random hexamers were used to reverse transcribe an amount of about 0.45 to 1 ug RNA. MiXCR, run by TCRdb on the immunoSEQ multiplex PCR reads, gives a single entry per CDR3 protein. The sample records some 150,000 distinct CDR3 sequences, around 96% being singletons. The sequencing sample was made of CD4+ T cells from PBMCs. These receptors came from a human donor with Susac syndrome.

The rearrangement uses TRBV11-2 and TRBJ1-2; D unresolved. Germline assignment: CDR1 SGHAT and CDR2 FQNNGV. The length of the CDR3 is 15 residues. Trimming pared 4 bases from V and 2 bases from J, leaving 14 bases between. The CDR3 DNA sequence: TGTGCCAGCAGCTCCCTCGTCGCTGGGAACTATGGCTACACCTTC. Protein product: CASSSLVAGNYGYTF.

This clonotype was picked up one time. V is TRBV29-1 and J is TRBJ2-1; 8 nucleotides match TRBD1. The CDR3 spans 13 residues. J lost 6 bases, V lost 6 bases, and 7 bases had no gene match. Germline-derived CDR1 and CDR2 are SQVTM and ANQGSEA. The CDR3 coding sequence is TGCAGCGTCCCGGGACAGGCTACCAATGAGCAGTTCTTC. Its translation: CSVPGQATNEQFF.

The chain joins TRBV14 to TRBJ2-1; 11 nucleotides align to TRBD2. The CDR3 totals 17 residues. CDR1 is SGHDN and CDR2 is FVKESK in the germline V gene. Germline trimming cut 4 bases from V and 4 bases from J; bases unmatched to any gene: 9. CDR3 residues: CASSPQGRTSGYNEQFF. In DNA form, the CDR3 reads TGTGCCAGCAGCCCTCAGGGCAGGACTAGCGGGTACAATGAGCAGTTCTTC. Based on the CDR3 plus reference TRBV14 and TRBJ2-1, the full variable domain is EAGVTQFPSHSVIEKGQTVTLRCDPISGHDNLYWYRRVMGKEIKFLLHFVKESKQDESGMPNNRFLAERTGGTYSTLKVQPAELEDSGVYFCASSPQGRTSGYNEQFFGPGTRLTVL.